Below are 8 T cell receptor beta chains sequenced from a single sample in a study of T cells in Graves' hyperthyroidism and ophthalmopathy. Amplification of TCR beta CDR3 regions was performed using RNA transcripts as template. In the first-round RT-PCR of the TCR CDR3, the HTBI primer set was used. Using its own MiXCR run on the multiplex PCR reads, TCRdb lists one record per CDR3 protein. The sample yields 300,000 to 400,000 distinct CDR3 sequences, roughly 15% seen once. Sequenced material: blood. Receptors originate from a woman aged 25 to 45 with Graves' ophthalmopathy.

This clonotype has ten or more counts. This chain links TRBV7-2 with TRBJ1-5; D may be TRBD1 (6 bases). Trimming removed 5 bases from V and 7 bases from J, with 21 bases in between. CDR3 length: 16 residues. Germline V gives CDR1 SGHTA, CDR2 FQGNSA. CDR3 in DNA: TGTGCCAGCAGCCCTCGGACCTCAGGGGTAGGACAGCCCCAGCATTTT. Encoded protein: CASSPRTSGVGQPQHF.

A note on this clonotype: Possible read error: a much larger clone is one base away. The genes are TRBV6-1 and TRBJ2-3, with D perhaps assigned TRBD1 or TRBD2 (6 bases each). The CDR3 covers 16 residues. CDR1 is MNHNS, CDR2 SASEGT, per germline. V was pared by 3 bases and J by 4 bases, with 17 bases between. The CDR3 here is CASSEQEGGLADTQYF. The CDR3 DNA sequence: TGTGCCAGCAGTGAGCAAGAGGGGGGCCTGGCAGATACGCAGTATTTT.

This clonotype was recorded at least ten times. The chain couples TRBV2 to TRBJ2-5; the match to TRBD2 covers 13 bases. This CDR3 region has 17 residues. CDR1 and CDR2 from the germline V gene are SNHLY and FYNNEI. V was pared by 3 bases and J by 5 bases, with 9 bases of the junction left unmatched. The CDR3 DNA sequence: TGTGCCAGCAGTGAGGCACTAGCGGGGGGGCCGGACGAGACCCAGTACTTC. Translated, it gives CASSEALAGGPDETQYF. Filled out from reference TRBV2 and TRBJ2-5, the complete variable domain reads EPEVTQTPSHQVTQMGQEVILRCVPISNHLYFYWYRQILGQKVEFLVSFYNNEISEKSEIFDDQFSVERPDGSNFTLKIRSTKLEDSAMYFCASSEALAGGPDETQYFGPGTRLLVL.

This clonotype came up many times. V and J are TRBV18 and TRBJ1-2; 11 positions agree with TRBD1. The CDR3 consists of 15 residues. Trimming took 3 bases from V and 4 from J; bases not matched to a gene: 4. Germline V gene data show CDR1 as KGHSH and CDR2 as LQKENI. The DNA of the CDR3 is TGTGCCAGCTCACCCGGACAGGGGGCAGGCTATGGCTACACCTTC. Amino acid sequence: CASSPGQGAGYGYTF.

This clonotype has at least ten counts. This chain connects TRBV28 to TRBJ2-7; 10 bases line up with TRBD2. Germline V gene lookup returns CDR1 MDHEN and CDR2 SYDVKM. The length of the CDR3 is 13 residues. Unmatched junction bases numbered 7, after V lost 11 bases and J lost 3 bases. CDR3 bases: TGTGCCGGCCAGCGGGGGGGACACTACGAGCAGTACTTC. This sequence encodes CAGQRGGHYEQYF. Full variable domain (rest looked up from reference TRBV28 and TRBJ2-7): DVKVTQSSRYLVKRTGEKVFLECVQDMDHENMFWYRQDPGLGLRLIYFSYDVKMKEKGDIPEGYSVSREKKERFSLILESASTNQTSMYLCAGQRGGHYEQYFGPGTRLTVT.

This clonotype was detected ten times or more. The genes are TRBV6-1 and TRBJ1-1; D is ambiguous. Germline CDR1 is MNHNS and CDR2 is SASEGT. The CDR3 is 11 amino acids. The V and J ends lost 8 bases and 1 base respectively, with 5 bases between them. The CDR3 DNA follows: TGTGCCAGCCAGTCGAACACTGAAGCTTTCTTT. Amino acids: CASQSNTEAFF.

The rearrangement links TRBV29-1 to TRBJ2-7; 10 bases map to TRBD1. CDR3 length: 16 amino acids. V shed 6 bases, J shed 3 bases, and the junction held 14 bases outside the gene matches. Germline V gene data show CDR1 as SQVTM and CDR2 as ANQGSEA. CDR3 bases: TGCAGCGTCTCAGAACCCGGCCGGACAGGGGGCTACGAGCAGTACTTC. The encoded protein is CSVSEPGRTGGYEQYF.

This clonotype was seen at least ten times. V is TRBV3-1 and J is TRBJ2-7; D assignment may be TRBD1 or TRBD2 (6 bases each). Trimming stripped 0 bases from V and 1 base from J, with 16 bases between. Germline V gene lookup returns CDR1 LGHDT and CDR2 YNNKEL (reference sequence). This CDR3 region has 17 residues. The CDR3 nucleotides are TGTGCCAGCAGCCAAGATCCGGTCGGGGGCGCGTCCTACGAGCAGTACTTC. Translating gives CASSQDPVGGASYEQYF.